This passage covers 11 T cell receptor beta chains from one sample sequenced in a study of T cell responses to AZD1222 COVID-19 vaccine. Generated by immunoSEQ multiplex PCR, the TCRdb table keeps only in-frame clones and is missing some. The sample contains some 110,000 clones, around 90% of which appear only once. This specimen consisted of peripheral blood, obtained 28 days after the second AZD1222 dose. These receptors all come from an adult who received the AZD1222 COVID-19 vaccine.

For the CDR3, the DNA is TGTGCCAGCAGCTCAGGACGGAATAATGAAAAACTGTTTTTT. This sequence encodes CASSSGRNNEKLFF. The V and J genes are TRBV5-4 and TRBJ1-4; no definite D call. The CDR3 is made up of 14 amino acids. Germline loops: CDR1 SGHNT, CDR2 YYREEE (reference sequence). V lost 3 bases and J 4 bases, leaving 10 bases between the germline ends.

The chain employs TRBV3-1 (or the pseudogene TRBV3-2) and TRBJ1-1; D is uncertain. Deletions cut 1 base from V and 4 bases from J, with 7 bases between. The CDR3 length is 13 residues. In germline, CDR1 is LGHDT, CDR2 YNNKEL (reference sequence). CDR3 sequence: CASSQGVGTEAFF. In DNA, the CDR3 is TGTGCCAGCAGCCAAGGCGTCGGCACTGAAGCTTTCTTT.

Only one count was recorded for this clone. The chain couples TRBV11-3 to TRBJ1-1, with 9 bases aligning to TRBD1. The V gene end was trimmed by 3 bases and the J gene end by 7 bases; junction bases not matched to a gene: 6. Germline V lookup: CDR1 SGHNT, CDR2 YENEEA. The CDR3 is 14 residues long. The CDR3 bases are TGTGCCAGCAGCTTCAACAGGGGGCGGGTTGAAGCTTTCTTT. It encodes CASSFNRGRVEAFF.

This sequence joins TRBV19 and TRBJ2-1; D is uncertain. Germline V CDR1 and CDR2: LNHDA, SQIVND (reference sequence). This CDR3 spans 14 amino acids. V lost 3 bases to trimming and J lost 2 bases, with 8 bases between them. The CDR3 spells CASSIFTAYNEQFF. DNA of the CDR3: TGTGCCAGTAGTATTTTCACTGCCTACAATGAGCAGTTCTTC. The full variable domain, in which reference TRBV19 and TRBJ2-1 provide the parts outside the CDR3, is DGGITQSPKYLFRKEGQNVTLSCEQNLNHDAMYWYRQDPGQGLRLIYYSQIVNDFQKGDIAEGYSVSREKKESFPLTVTSAQKNPTAFYLCASSIFTAYNEQFFGPGTRLTVL.

The chain is built from TRBV25-1 and TRBJ1-2; TRBD1 agrees at 7 bases. The CDR3 is 13 amino acids. Losses at the gene ends were 4 bases for V and 8 bases for J; bases not matched to a gene: 7. Germline-derived CDR1 and CDR2 are MGHDK and SYGVNS. The CDR3 region has the DNA TGTGCCAGCAGTGGACTGCAGGGGGGGGGCTACACCTTC. This translates into CASSGLQGGGYTF.

The J gene is TRBJ2-7, the V gene TRBV7-8, with 7 bases matching TRBD1. Germline V lookup: CDR1 SGHVS, CDR2 FQNEAQ. The CDR3 has 17 amino acids. With 2 bases clipped from V and 3 bases from J, the junction kept 13 bases outside the gene matches. CDR3 sequence reads: CASSLPRQGQRVYEQYF. The CDR3 bases are TGTGCCAGCAGCTTACCCAGACAGGGACAAAGGGTCTACGAGCAGTACTTC.

This sequence joins TRBV7-8 and TRBJ1-1; D gene unclear. V was cut by 2 bases and J by 1 base, with 14 bases left in between. The CDR3 is made up of 16 amino acids. The germline V gene encodes CDR1 SGHVS and CDR2 FQNEAQ. The CDR3 protein is CASSLYRFPGNTEAFF. CDR3 DNA: TGTGCCAGCAGCTTATACAGATTTCCTGGGAACACTGAAGCTTTCTTT.

This clone appeared a few times. The CDR3 sequence is CASSSTSGGSYEQYF. DNA of the CDR3: TGTGCCAGCAGTTCGACTAGCGGGGGCTCCTACGAGCAGTACTTC. The chain has TRBV6-2 or TRBV6-3 and TRBJ2-7; 12 nucleotides line up with TRBD2. This CDR3 spans 15 amino acids. In germline, CDR1 is MNHEY, CDR2 SVGEGT. V dropped 4 bases and J dropped 0; count of bases not matched to a gene: 1.

This chain links TRBV29-1 with TRBJ1-2; 9 bases fit TRBD1. This CDR3 spans 14 amino acids. Per the germline V gene, CDR1 is SQVTM and CDR2 is ANQGSEA. V lost 6 bases, J lost 7 bases, and 12 bases stayed unmatched. CDR3 residues: CSVLSGQGKGGYTF. In DNA, the CDR3 is TGCAGCGTGCTATCGGGACAGGGAAAGGGTGGCTACACCTTC.

The rearrangement joins TRBV5-1 to TRBJ1-2; 9 nucleotides align to TRBD1. CDR3 length: 14 residues. Germline CDR1 and CDR2: SGHRS and YFSETQ. V lost 5 bases to trimming and J lost 5 bases; unmatched junction nucleotides: 7. The chain's CDR3 is CASSSWTGEYGYTF. As DNA, the CDR3 is TGCGCCAGCAGTTCCTGGACAGGGGAGTATGGCTACACCTTC.

This clone was found a few times. The genes are TRBV20-1 and TRBJ2-7; no clear D. The CDR3 totals 11 residues. V was shortened by 1 base and J by 5 bases, with 6 bases between the two germline ends. The germline V gene has CDR1 DFQATT and CDR2 SNEGSKA (reference sequence). The CDR3 DNA is TGCAGTGCTAGAGTTCGGGACGAGCAGTACTTC. It specifies CSARVRDEQYF.